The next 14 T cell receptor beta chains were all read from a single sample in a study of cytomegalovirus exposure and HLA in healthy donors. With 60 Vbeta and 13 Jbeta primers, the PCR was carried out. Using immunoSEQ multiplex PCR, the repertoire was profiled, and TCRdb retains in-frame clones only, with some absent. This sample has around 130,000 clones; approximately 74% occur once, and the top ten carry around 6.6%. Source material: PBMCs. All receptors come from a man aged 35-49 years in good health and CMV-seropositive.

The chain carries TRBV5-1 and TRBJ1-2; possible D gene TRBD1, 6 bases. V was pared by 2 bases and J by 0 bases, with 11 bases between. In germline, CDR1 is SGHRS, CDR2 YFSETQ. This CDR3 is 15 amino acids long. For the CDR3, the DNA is TGCGCCAGCAGCTTCAGGGGCGAGCCTAACTATGGCTACACCTTC. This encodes CASSFRGEPNYGYTF.

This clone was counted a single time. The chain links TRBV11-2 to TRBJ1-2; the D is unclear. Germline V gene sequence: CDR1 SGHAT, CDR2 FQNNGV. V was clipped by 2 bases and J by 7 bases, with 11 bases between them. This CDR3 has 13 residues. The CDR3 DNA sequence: TGTGCCAGCAGCTTATTGGCGGGAGGTGGCTACACCTTC. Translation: CASSLLAGGGYTF.

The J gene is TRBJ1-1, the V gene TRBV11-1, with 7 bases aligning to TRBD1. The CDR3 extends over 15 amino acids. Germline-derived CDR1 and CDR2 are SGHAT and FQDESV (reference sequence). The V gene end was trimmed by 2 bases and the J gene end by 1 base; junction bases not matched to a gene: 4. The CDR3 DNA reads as TGTGCCAGCAGCTTATTGGGACAGCAGAACACTGAAGCTTTCTTT. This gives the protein CASSLLGQQNTEAFF.

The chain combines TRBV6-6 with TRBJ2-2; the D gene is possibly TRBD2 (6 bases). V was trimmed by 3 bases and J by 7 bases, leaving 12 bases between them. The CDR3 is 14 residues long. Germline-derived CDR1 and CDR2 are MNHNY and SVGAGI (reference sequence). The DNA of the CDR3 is TGTGCCAGCAGTTATGGGGGTAGCGGCGGGGAGCTGTTTTTT. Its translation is CASSYGGSGGELFF.

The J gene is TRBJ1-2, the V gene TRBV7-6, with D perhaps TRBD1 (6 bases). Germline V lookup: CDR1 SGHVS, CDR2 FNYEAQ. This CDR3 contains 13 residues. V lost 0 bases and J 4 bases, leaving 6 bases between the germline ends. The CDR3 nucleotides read TGTGCCAGCAGCTTAGCGACAGGCTATGGCTACACCTTC. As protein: CASSLATGYGYTF.

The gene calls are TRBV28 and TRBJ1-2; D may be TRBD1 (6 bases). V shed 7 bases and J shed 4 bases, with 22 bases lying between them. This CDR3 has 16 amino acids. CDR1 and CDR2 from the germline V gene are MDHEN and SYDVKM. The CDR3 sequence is CASISEGDPFSYGYTF. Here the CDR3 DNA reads TGTGCCAGCATCTCCGAGGGGGATCCCTTTAGCTATGGCTACACCTTC.

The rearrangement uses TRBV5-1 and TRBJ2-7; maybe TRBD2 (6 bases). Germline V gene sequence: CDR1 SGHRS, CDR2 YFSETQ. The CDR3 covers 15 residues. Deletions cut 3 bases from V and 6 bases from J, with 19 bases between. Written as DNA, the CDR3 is TGCGCCAGCAGCTCGGAGGGTTCCCCAGCGGCCGAGCAGTACTTC. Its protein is CASSSEGSPAAEQYF.

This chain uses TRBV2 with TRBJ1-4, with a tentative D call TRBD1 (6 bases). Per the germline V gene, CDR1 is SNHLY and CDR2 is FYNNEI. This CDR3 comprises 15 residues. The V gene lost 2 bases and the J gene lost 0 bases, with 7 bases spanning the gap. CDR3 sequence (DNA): TGTGCCAGCAGTGAATACAGGGCAACTAATGAAAAACTGTTTTTT. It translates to CASSEYRATNEKLFF.

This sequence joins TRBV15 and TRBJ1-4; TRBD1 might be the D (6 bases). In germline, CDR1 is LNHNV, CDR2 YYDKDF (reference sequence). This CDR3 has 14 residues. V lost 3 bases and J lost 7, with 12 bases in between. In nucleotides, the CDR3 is TGTGCCACCAGCAGGGACAGCCAGGGTGAAAAACTGTTTTTT. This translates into CATSRDSQGEKLFF.

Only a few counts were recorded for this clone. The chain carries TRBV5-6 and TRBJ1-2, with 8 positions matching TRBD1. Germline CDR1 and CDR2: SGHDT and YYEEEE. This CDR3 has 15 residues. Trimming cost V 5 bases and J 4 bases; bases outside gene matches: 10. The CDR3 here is CASRGDRRDFYGYTF. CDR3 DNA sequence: TGTGCCAGCAGGGGGGACAGGAGGGATTTCTATGGCTACACCTTC.

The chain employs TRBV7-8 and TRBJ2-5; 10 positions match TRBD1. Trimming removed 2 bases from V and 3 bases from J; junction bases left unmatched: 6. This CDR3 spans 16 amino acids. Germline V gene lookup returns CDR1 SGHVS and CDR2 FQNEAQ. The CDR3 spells CASSLPRQGAEETQYF. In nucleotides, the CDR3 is TGTGCCAGCAGCTTACCACGACAGGGGGCCGAAGAGACCCAGTACTTC.

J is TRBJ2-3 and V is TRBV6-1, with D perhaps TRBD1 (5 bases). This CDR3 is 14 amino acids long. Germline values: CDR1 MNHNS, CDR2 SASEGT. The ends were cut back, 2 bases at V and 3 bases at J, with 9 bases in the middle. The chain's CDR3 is CASSEQGRTDTQYF. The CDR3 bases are TGTGCCAGCAGTGAACAGGGCCGGACAGATACGCAGTATTTT.

The CDR3 DNA sequence: TGTGCCAGCAGCTCACCGGGACAGTCCTACGAGCAGTACTTC. Amino acid sequence: CASSSPGQSYEQYF. The chain recombines TRBV13 with TRBJ2-7; 7 nucleotides align to TRBD1. CDR1 is PRHDT and CDR2 is FYEKMQ in the germline V gene (reference sequence). The junction had 4 bases not matched to a gene; V was cut back by 4 bases and J by 1 base. CDR3 length: 14 amino acids.

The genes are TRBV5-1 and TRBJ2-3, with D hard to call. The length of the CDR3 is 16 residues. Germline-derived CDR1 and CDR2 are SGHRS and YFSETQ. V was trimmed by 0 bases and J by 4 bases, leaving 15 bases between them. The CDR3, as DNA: TGCGCCAGCAGCTTGGGCACGAATCTAGTTTCAGATACGCAGTATTTT. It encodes CASSLGTNLVSDTQYF.